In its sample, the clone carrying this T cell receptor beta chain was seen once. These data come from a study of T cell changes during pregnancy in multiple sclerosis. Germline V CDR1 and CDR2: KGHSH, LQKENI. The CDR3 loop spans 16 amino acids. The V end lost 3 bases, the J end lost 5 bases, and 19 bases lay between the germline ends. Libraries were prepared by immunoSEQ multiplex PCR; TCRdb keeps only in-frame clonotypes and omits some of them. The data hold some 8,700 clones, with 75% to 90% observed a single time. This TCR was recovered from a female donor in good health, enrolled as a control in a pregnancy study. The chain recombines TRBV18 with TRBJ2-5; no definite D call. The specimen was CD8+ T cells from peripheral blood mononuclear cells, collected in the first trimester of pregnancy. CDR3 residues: CASSPSQVPRKETQYF. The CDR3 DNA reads TGTGCCAGCTCACCCAGCCAGGTGCCCCGAAAGGAGACCCAGTACTTC.